This T cell receptor (beta chain) stems from a study of T-cell memory formation after mild COVID-19. Only a few counts were recorded for this clonotype. The CDR3 totals 13 residues. Germline loops: CDR1 SGHRS, CDR2 YFSETQ. Trimming left V 4 bases short and J 2 bases short, with 9 bases between. 5'RACE, which relied on constant-segment primers, yielded TCR alpha and TCR beta cDNA libraries carrying sample barcodes and UMIs. TCRdb itself ran the 5' RACE reads through MiXCR, one entry per CDR3 protein. The sample lists approximately 480,000 distinct CDR3 sequences, 15% to 20% occurring once. The clonotype was recovered from an adult woman who had mild COVID-19 (a few samples of this study predate the infection). Cell type and time point are not known. The rearrangement uses TRBV5-1 and TRBJ1-2; possible D gene TRBD1, 5 bases. The sample taken for sequencing was PBMCs or a T cell subset sorted from them (not recorded which). The CDR3 protein is CASSMDTNYGYTF. The CDR3, as DNA: TGCGCCAGCAGCATGGACACCAACTATGGCTACACCTTC.